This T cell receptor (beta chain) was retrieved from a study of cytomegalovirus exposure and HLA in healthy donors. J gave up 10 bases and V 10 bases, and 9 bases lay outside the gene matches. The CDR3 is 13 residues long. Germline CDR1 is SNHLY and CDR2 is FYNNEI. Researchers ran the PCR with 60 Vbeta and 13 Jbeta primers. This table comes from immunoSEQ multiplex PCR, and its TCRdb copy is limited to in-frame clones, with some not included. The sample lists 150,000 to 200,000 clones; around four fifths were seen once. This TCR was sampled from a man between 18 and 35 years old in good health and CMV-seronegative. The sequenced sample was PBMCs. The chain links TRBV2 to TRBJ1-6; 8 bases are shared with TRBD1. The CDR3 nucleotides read TGTGCCACCCTTTCGGACAGGGACTCACCCCTCCACTTT. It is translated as CATLSDRDSPLHF.